This T cell receptor beta chain was sequenced for a study of CD8 T cells in ankylosing spondylitis. The study's findings and limits: A TCR beta motif made of several highly homologous variants seemed typical of ankylosing spondylitis blood. Researchers reportedly found disease-linked clones significantly enriched in matched ankylosing spondylitis synovial fluid.

In the case of this clonotype: The antigen remains undetermined.

In TCRdb, the 5' RACE reads were re-called with MiXCR into one record per CDR3 protein. The sample lists about 750,000 distinct CDR3 sequences, around 20% occurring once. There are 17 residues in the CDR3. Trimming cost V 4 bases and J 3 bases, with 22 bases left between them. CDR1 and CDR2 from the germline V gene are SGDLS and YYNGEE. This clonotype originated in a male donor with ankylosing spondylitis. This chain links TRBV9 with TRBJ2-5, with D possibly matching TRBD2 (6 bases). The sample consisted of blood, either unsorted or a sorted T cell fraction (not recorded which). CDR3 in DNA: TGTGCCAGCAGCCCCCGTCGTGACGCGGGACGGGAAGAGACCCAGTACTTC. Translated, it gives CASSPRRDAGREETQYF.